Described below is a single T cell receptor (beta chain) sequence and its context. Its antigen is unidentified. The study pooled second doses at about 4 or about 12 weeks. This sample was included in a study of T cell responses to AZD1222 COVID-19 vaccine. TCRdb's copy holds only in-frame clones and misses some; the assay was immunoSEQ multiplex PCR. The sample has about 180,000 clones, 80% to 90% seen once. Findings and limits, study-wide: Among AZD1222 vaccinees, only five to seven were seropositive at baseline. Spike-specific TCR breadth and depth both grew after two AZD1222 doses.

The source is an adult who received the AZD1222 COVID-19 vaccine. The sample consisted of peripheral blood, taken 28 days after the second AZD1222 dose.

The CDR3 sequence: CASSLAGTRVDTQYF. Here the CDR3 DNA reads TGTGCCAGCAGCTTAGCGGGGACTAGGGTTGATACGCAGTATTTT. The chain uses TRBV7-9 and TRBJ2-3; 8 nucleotides align to TRBD2. The V gene's germline CDR1 is SEHNR and CDR2 FQNEAQ (reference sequence). The CDR3 is 15 amino acids. The J segment lost 6 bases and the V segment lost 0 bases, leaving 5 bases of the junction unmatched. Full variable domain (rest looked up from reference TRBV7-9 and TRBJ2-3): DTGVSQNPRHKITKRGQNVTFRCDPISEHNRLYWYRQTLGQGPEFLTYFQNEAQLEKSRLLSDRFSAERPKGSFSTLEIQRTEQGDSAMYLCASSLAGTRVDTQYFGPGTRLTVL.